The present entry profiles one T cell receptor beta chain with its context. Its antigen is not identified. Here immunoSEQ multiplex PCR was the method, and the copy in TCRdb shows in-frame clones only, minus some. The sample lists more than 95,000 clones, about 95% occurring once. The CDR3 loop spans 14 amino acids. The germline V and J ends were trimmed by 2 bases and 7 bases, with 15 bases remaining between them. Germline CDR1 is KGHSH and CDR2 is LQKENI. This sample stems from a study of siplizumab effects on memory and regulatory T cells. Study-level points and caveats: Mapping to unstimulated subsets was achieved for only a minor fraction of alloreactive clones. Mappable alloreactive CD4+ clones came from Treg cells 68.8% of the time on average with siplizumab, against about 26% in controls.

Sequencing used non-Treg CD4+ T cells sorted from blood. The clonotype comes from a human donor in good health. The rearrangement uses TRBV18 and TRBJ2-7, with D possibly being TRBD1 or TRBD2 (6 bases each). CDR3 in amino acids: CASSPRGESGEQYF. In DNA, the CDR3 is TGTGCCAGCTCACCAAGGGGGGAATCGGGGGAGCAGTACTTC.